These 14 T cell receptor beta chains originate from one sample sequenced in a study of early T cells in non-severe SARS-CoV-2 infection. TCRdb processed the 5' RACE reads anew with MiXCR; each CDR3 protein has one entry. This sample has around 30,000 distinct CDR3 sequences; approximately 10% occur once, and the top ten carry roughly 13%. The sequencing sample was made of whole blood. Receptors were obtained from an adult who was a healthcare worker with PCR-confirmed SARS-CoV-2 infection or an uninfected control (not recorded which).

This clonotype appeared a few times. J is TRBJ2-5 and V is TRBV18; the D is unclear. The germline CDR1 and CDR2 sequences are KGHSH and LQKENI. The V end was cut by 1 base, the J end by 5 bases, with 14 bases between. The CDR3 length is 15 residues. In DNA, the CDR3 is TGTGCCAGCTCACCACAGGGTTTGGATTTGGAGACCCAGTACTTC. Protein product: CASSPQGLDLETQYF.

V is TRBV7-2 and J is TRBJ1-2; 9 bases fit TRBD1. The ends lost 5 bases at V and 2 bases at J; junction bases unmatched: 12. The CDR3 has 17 residues. Per germline, CDR1 SGHTA and CDR2 FQGNSA. The CDR3 is CASSQRGQGTKNYGYTF. As DNA, the CDR3 is TGTGCCAGCAGCCAGCGGGGACAGGGCACCAAAAACTATGGCTACACCTTC.

Ten or more counts support this clonotype. V is TRBV27 and J is TRBJ1-6; possible D gene TRBD1, 5 bases. The germline V gene has CDR1 MNHEY and CDR2 SMNVEV (reference sequence). The V end lost 4 bases, the J end lost 9 bases, and 16 bases lay between the germline ends. This CDR3 is 15 amino acids long. This CDR3 reads CASSYSGVLGSPLHF. The CDR3 nucleotides read TGTGCCAGCAGTTACTCGGGGGTACTTGGTTCACCCCTCCACTTT.

The V gene is TRBV6-5, the J gene TRBJ1-1; D ambiguous. The CDR3 runs to 13 residues. Germline V gene lookup returns CDR1 MNHEY and CDR2 SVGAGI. V gave up 6 bases and J gave up 4 bases, with 12 bases separating them. The CDR3 sequence is CASSPPALTEAFF. In DNA form, the CDR3 reads TGTGCCAGCAGCCCCCCCGCGCTCACTGAAGCTTTCTTT.

This clonotype was recorded a few times. Here the CDR3 reads CASSRTGNNEQFF. DNA for the CDR3: TGTGCCAGCAGCCGGACAGGGAACAATGAGCAGTTCTTC. The chain is built from TRBV6-2 or TRBV6-3 and TRBJ2-1; 8 bases match TRBD1. After removal of 6 bases from V and 5 bases from J, the junction contained 3 bases not matched to a gene. The CDR3 length is 13 residues. Germline V gives CDR1 MNHEY, CDR2 SVGEGT.

The sample holds many counts of this clonotype. The chain carries TRBV5-5 and TRBJ1-2; D gene uncertain. CDR3 size: 15 residues. Germline V gene data show CDR1 as SGHKS and CDR2 as YYEKEE (reference sequence). V lost 4 bases and J 2 bases, leaving 15 bases between the germline ends. CDR3 protein: CASSPGPPRNYGYTF. In DNA, the CDR3 is TGTGCCAGCAGCCCCGGGCCCCCGAGGAACTATGGCTACACCTTC.

The chain has TRBV20-1 and TRBJ2-5; D assignment may be TRBD1 or TRBD2 (6 bases each). There are 13 residues in the CDR3. Trimming left V 4 bases short and J 4 bases short, with 13 bases between. Looked up from germline, CDR1 is DFQATT and CDR2 is SNEGSKA (reference sequence). The chain's CDR3 is CSATLGGRETQYF. The CDR3 region has the DNA TGCAGTGCTACTTTAGGGGGGAGAGAGACCCAGTACTTC.

At least ten counts were recorded for this clonotype. V is TRBV14 and J is TRBJ2-1, with 11 bases aligning to TRBD1. Per germline, CDR1 SGHDN and CDR2 FVKESK. V was pared by 6 bases and J by 5 bases, with 12 bases of the junction left unmatched. The CDR3 is made up of 17 amino acids. The CDR3 bases are TGTGCCAGCAGTTCCCGGGGCGGGACAGGGGGAAACAATGAGCAGTTCTTC. As protein: CASSSRGGTGGNNEQFF.

This clonotype appeared many times. The chain employs TRBV28 and TRBJ2-1; possible D gene TRBD2, 7 bases. Per germline, CDR1 MDHEN and CDR2 SYDVKM. Trimming removed 2 bases at V and 8 bases at J, with 16 bases between. This CDR3 region has 15 residues. The chain's CDR3 is CASSLDRGAADEQFF. In DNA form, the CDR3 reads TGTGCCAGCAGTTTAGACCGGGGGGCCGCCGATGAGCAGTTCTTC.

Ten or more counts support this clonotype. The chain links TRBV7-9 to TRBJ1-6; TRBD1 might be the D (5 bases). Trimming left V 2 bases short and J 9 bases short, with 23 bases between. The CDR3 runs to 18 residues. Looked up from germline, CDR1 is SEHNR and CDR2 is FQNEAQ (reference sequence). The CDR3 loop is CASSLLTGDFLRVSPLHF. DNA for the CDR3: TGTGCCAGCAGCTTATTAACAGGAGATTTCCTTAGGGTTTCACCCCTCCACTTT. Filled out from reference TRBV7-9 and TRBJ1-6, the complete variable domain reads DTGVSQNPRHKITKRGQNVTFRCDPISEHNRLYWYRQTLGQGPEFLTYFQNEAQLEKSRLLSDRFSAERPKGSFSTLEIQRTEQGDSAMYLCASSLLTGDFLRVSPLHFGNGTRLTVT.

This clonotype was counted ten times or more. The CDR3 loop reads CSVPLAGTEDYSNQPQHF. CDR3 sequence (DNA): TGCAGTGTTCCGCTGGCCGGGACAGAGGATTATAGCAATCAGCCCCAGCATTTT. The V gene is TRBV20-1, the J gene TRBJ1-5, with 7 bases that match TRBD1. Trimming removed 7 bases from V and 0 bases from J; junction bases left unmatched: 18. Germline values: CDR1 DFQATT, CDR2 SNEGSKA (reference sequence). This CDR3 is 18 amino acids long.

This clonotype came up a few times. The rearrangement links TRBV7-6 to TRBJ2-2; TRBD1 aligns across 7 bases. The CDR3 totals 14 residues. Germline lookup yields CDR1 SGHVS and CDR2 FNYEAQ. Losses at the gene ends were 4 bases for V and 6 bases for J; bases not matched to a gene: 5. This chain's CDR3 is CASSSGQRAGELFF. The CDR3 DNA follows: TGTGCCAGCAGCTCGGGACAGAGAGCCGGGGAGCTGTTTTTT. Together with reference TRBV7-6 and TRBJ2-2, the CDR3 gives the full variable domain: GAGVSQSPRYKVTKRGQDVALRCDPISGHVSLYWYRQALGQGPEFLTYFNYEAQQDKSGLPNDRFSAERPEGSISTLTIQRTEQRDSAMYRCASSSGQRAGELFFGEGSRLTVL.

This clonotype appeared a few times. The V gene is TRBV7-9, the J gene TRBJ1-4; TRBD1 might be the D (6 bases). The CDR3 runs to 16 residues. V was clipped by 4 bases and J by 3 bases, with 15 bases between them. CDR1 and CDR2 from the germline V gene are SEHNR and FQNEAQ (reference sequence). CDR3 loop: CASSSKPGASNEKLFF. CDR3 nucleotides: TGTGCCAGCAGCTCAAAGCCGGGGGCGTCTAATGAAAAACTGTTTTTT.

To note about this clonotype: A clone one base away is much larger, so this may be a read error. The rearrangement joins TRBV6-2 or TRBV6-3 to TRBJ2-5; 7 bases fit TRBD1. CDR1 and CDR2 (germline): MNHEY, SVGEGT. The V and J ends lost 6 bases and 3 bases, in that order; junction bases with no gene match: 1. The CDR3 loop spans 12 amino acids. The CDR3 DNA reads as TGTGCCAGCAGAGGGACAGAAGAGACCCAGTACTTC. It is translated as CASRGTEETQYF.